Below are 18 T cell receptor beta chains sequenced from a single sample in a study of human T cells and chemical hapten exposure. Time point denoted: pre-sensitization, week 0. Treatment reported: therapeutic diphenylcyclopropenone sensitization with weekly scalp DPC. TCRdb called the RACE reads again in MiXCR, with one record for every CDR3 protein. Of fewer than 300,000 distinct CDR3 sequences in the sample, 7.5% to 8% were seen once. The sample consisted of whole blood, taken in connection with sensitization to the hapten diphenylcyclopropenone (DPC). These receptors originate from a man aged 18 to 29 with alopecia areata. Some clones in this sample may be carry-over from other donors' samples.

This clonotype was seen a handful of times. The chain uses TRBV12-3 or TRBV12-4 and TRBJ1-2; D unclear. V was shortened by 4 bases and J by 4 bases, with 19 bases between the two germline ends. This CDR3 has 16 residues. For the CDR3, the DNA is TGTGCCAGCAGTTCCACCCGGGGTAAATTACCCTATGGCTACACCTTC. As protein: CASSSTRGKLPYGYTF.

This clonotype was seen more than once but under ten times. This sequence joins TRBV24-1 and TRBJ1-5; 7 bases line up with TRBD1. The germline V gene has CDR1 KGHDR and CDR2 SFDVKD. This CDR3 is built from 15 residues. Trimming took 4 bases from V and 4 from J; bases not matched to a gene: 6. CDR3 region: CATSEGQRTNQPQHF. The CDR3, as DNA: TGTGCCACCAGTGAGGGACAGCGTACGAATCAGCCCCAGCATTTT.

The table lists this clonotype with a few counts. J is TRBJ2-5 and V is TRBV19, with 9 bases lining up with TRBD2. The J segment lost 2 bases and the V segment lost 2 bases, leaving 12 bases of the junction unmatched. The CDR3 consists of 18 residues. Germline assignment: CDR1 LNHDA and CDR2 SQIVND (reference sequence). The DNA for the CDR3 is TGTGCCAGTAGTATAAACCCTAGCGGGGACGATTTTCAAGAGACCCAGTACTTC. It translates to CASSINPSGDDFQETQYF.

The table lists this clonotype with a few counts. The rearrangement uses TRBV27 and TRBJ2-3; unclear D gene. CDR1 is MNHEY and CDR2 is SMNVEV in the germline V gene (reference sequence). V gave up 5 bases and J gave up 0 bases, with 15 bases separating them. CDR3 length: 16 amino acids. The CDR3 protein is CASSHQLLMSTDTQYF. Here the CDR3 DNA reads TGTGCCAGCAGTCACCAGCTTCTAATGAGCACAGATACGCAGTATTTT.

A few counts support this clonotype. This chain uses TRBV7-8 with TRBJ2-5; D possibly corresponds to TRBD2 (5 bases). CDR3 length: 16 residues. Germline lookup yields CDR1 SGHVS and CDR2 FQNEAQ. Trimming took off 0 bases at V and 4 bases at J, with 15 bases between the two ends. CDR3 sequence (DNA): TGTGCCAGCAGCTTAGCGGCAGCATCCCGGGGAGAGACCCAGTACTTC. It yields the protein CASSLAAASRGETQYF.

This clonotype has only a few counts. The chain links TRBV20-1 to TRBJ2-7; D is ambiguous. V lost 0 bases and J lost 2, with 2 bases in between. The CDR3 covers 11 residues. In germline, CDR1 is DFQATT, CDR2 SNEGSKA (reference sequence). The CDR3 sequence: CSARDTYEQYF. CDR3 bases: TGCAGTGCTAGAGACACCTACGAGCAGTACTTC.

This clonotype was observed many times. The chain uses TRBV29-1 and TRBJ1-2; 8 nucleotides align to TRBD1. The V gene end was trimmed by 8 bases and the J gene end by 8 bases; junction bases not matched to a gene: 13. The CDR3 contains 13 residues. The germline gives CDR1 SQVTM, CDR2 ANQGSEA. Written as DNA, the CDR3 is TGCAGCATTAGTCAGGGGGCTTTGTCCGGCTACACCTTC. It yields the protein CSISQGALSGYTF. Variable domain in full (rest from reference TRBV29-1 and TRBJ1-2): SAVISQKPSRDICQRGTSLTIQCQVDSQVTMMFWYRQQPGQSLTLIATANQGSEATYESGFVIDKFPISRPNLTFSTLTVSNMSPEDSSIYLCSISQGALSGYTFGSGTRLTVV.

A note on this clonotype: This sequence may be a read error, since a much larger clone differs from it by one base. The chain links TRBV6-5 to TRBJ2-7; tentatively, D is TRBD1 (5 bases). The CDR3 has 16 amino acids. V was pared by 6 bases and J by 3 bases, with 21 bases between. Germline V gives CDR1 MNHEY, CDR2 SVGAGI. CDR3 nucleotides: TGTGCCAGCAGGGACAAATTAAGGTATGGGGACTACGAGCAGTACTTC. Translating it yields CASRDKLRYGDYEQYF.

The genes are TRBV2 and TRBJ1-5, with 8 bases aligning to TRBD1. The ends lost 6 bases at V and 1 base at J; junction bases unmatched: 5. CDR1 and CDR2 (germline): SNHLY, FYNNEI. There are 15 residues in the CDR3. The CDR3 protein is CASSPDRASNQPQHF. The CDR3 DNA sequence: TGTGCCAGCAGCCCGGACAGGGCCAGCAATCAGCCCCAGCATTTT.

Only a few counts were recorded for this clonotype. The gene calls are TRBV29-1 and TRBJ2-5; D possibly corresponds to TRBD1 (6 bases). The CDR3 length is 12 residues. Deletions cut 5 bases from V and 4 bases from J, with 11 bases between. Germline CDR1 and CDR2: SQVTM and ANQGSEA. The DNA of the CDR3 is TGCAGCGTTCAACAGGGAGCAGAGACCCAGTACTTC. Translated: CSVQQGAETQYF.

The chain uses TRBV10-3 and TRBJ2-6; D might be TRBD2 (6 bases). The CDR3 runs to 18 residues. V was trimmed by 3 bases and J by 4 bases, leaving 19 bases between them. Germline V gene data show CDR1 as ENHRY and CDR2 as SYGVKD. CDR3 protein: CAISESEGLLTGANVLTF. The CDR3 DNA reads TGTGCCATCAGTGAATCGGAGGGTCTCCTGACGGGGGCCAACGTCCTGACTTTC.

This clonotype came up a few times. This sequence joins TRBV4-1 and TRBJ2-3, with TRBD2 matching 7 bases. The V gene's germline CDR1 is MGHRA and CDR2 YSYEKL. This CDR3 has 16 residues. Trimming removed 0 bases from V and 2 bases from J; junction bases left unmatched: 5. The CDR3 here is CASSQDPSGYTDTQYF. The DNA for the CDR3 is TGCGCCAGCAGCCAAGATCCTAGCGGATACACAGATACGCAGTATTTT.

This chain links TRBV10-3 with TRBJ1-6; maybe TRBD1 (5 bases). This CDR3 spans 13 amino acids. V lost 4 bases to trimming and J lost 10 bases, with 11 bases between them. Germline V CDR1 and CDR2: ENHRY, SYGVKD. The CDR3 region is CAISGTRESPLHF. As DNA, the CDR3 is TGTGCCATCAGTGGGACCAGGGAATCACCCCTCCACTTT.

The J gene is TRBJ1-1, the V gene TRBV29-1; 8 nucleotides align to TRBD1. Germline V gives CDR1 SQVTM, CDR2 ANQGSEA. This CDR3 spans 13 amino acids. Losses at the gene ends were 5 bases for V and 5 bases for J; bases not matched to a gene: 7. For the CDR3, the DNA is TGCAGCGTTAGCCGGGACAGGAAGACTGAAGCTTTCTTT. Translation: CSVSRDRKTEAFF.

At least ten counts were recorded for this clonotype. V and J are TRBV3-1 and TRBJ2-7; D gene ambiguous. The V gene's germline CDR1 is LGHDT and CDR2 YNNKEL (reference sequence). The CDR3 covers 11 residues. V gave up 0 bases and J gave up 5 bases, with 2 bases separating them. This CDR3 is CASSQEDEQYV. The CDR3 nucleotides read TGTGCCAGCAGCCAAGAGGACGAGCAGTACGTC.

The sample holds a few counts of this clonotype. The chain joins TRBV2 to TRBJ2-1; TRBD2 matches 9 bases. The CDR3 length is 15 residues. Unmatched junction bases numbered 9, after V lost 7 bases and J lost 5 bases. The germline gives CDR1 SNHLY, CDR2 FYNNEI. The CDR3 spells CASMPSSGGNNEQFF. The CDR3 nucleotides are TGTGCCAGCATGCCCTCCAGCGGGGGGAACAATGAGCAGTTCTTC.

This clonotype was seen ten or more times. The chain joins TRBV6-2 or TRBV6-3 to TRBJ2-7; 10 bases are shared with TRBD1. Germline V gene lookup returns CDR1 MNHEY and CDR2 SVGEGT. The CDR3 is made up of 13 amino acids. V was pared by 6 bases and J by 3 bases, with 2 bases of the junction left unmatched. The CDR3 is CASRTGGIYEQYV. CDR3 coding DNA: TGTGCCAGCAGGACAGGGGGCATCTACGAGCAGTACGTC.

There are many counts of this clonotype. The rearrangement links TRBV7-9 to TRBJ1-2, with D uncertain. Germline V lookup: CDR1 SEHNR, CDR2 FQNEAQ (reference sequence). The CDR3 is 13 amino acids. Trimming cost V 6 bases and J 6 bases, with 14 bases left between them. The CDR3 sequence is CASSPMNEDGYTF. In DNA form, the CDR3 reads TGTGCCAGCAGTCCGATGAATGAGGATGGCTACACCTTC.